The next 20 T cell receptor beta chains were all read from a single sample in a study of PD-L1 blockade in urothelial cancer. Using immunoSEQ multiplex PCR, the repertoire was profiled, and TCRdb retains in-frame clones only, with some absent. Of 71,000 or so clones listed, about 88% are singletons. The specimen comprised PBMCs, sampled around atezolizumab (anti-PD-L1) treatment. These receptors were taken from a man aged 55 to 70 with urothelial cancer.

This chain links TRBV9 with TRBJ2-2; 8 nucleotides agree with TRBD2. This CDR3 comprises 17 residues. Per the germline V gene, CDR1 is SGDLS and CDR2 is YYNGEE. The junction had 10 bases not matched to a gene; V was cut back by 0 bases and J by 6 bases. The CDR3 coding sequence is TGTGCCAGCAGCGTAGCTAGGGCGGGAGGTGCGGCCGGGGAGCTGTTTTTT. Encoded protein: CASSVARAGGAAGELFF. The full variable domain, completed using reference TRBV9 and TRBJ2-2, is DSGVTQTPKHLITATGQRVTLRCSPRSGDLSVYWYQQSLDQGLQFLIQYYNGEERAKGNILERFSAQQFPDLHSELNLSSLELGDSALYFCASSVARAGGAAGELFFGEGSRLTVL.

V gene TRBV29-1 combines with J gene TRBJ2-5; tentative D call: TRBD2 (8 bases). Germline CDR1 and CDR2: SQVTM and ANQGSEA. V was pared by 7 bases and J by 4 bases, with 19 bases between. The CDR3 is 14 residues long. This CDR3 is CSAPRDSGGETQYF. The CDR3 DNA sequence: TGCAGCGCCCCCCGGGACAGCGGGGGAGAGACCCAGTACTTC.

The V gene is TRBV7-2, the J gene TRBJ1-2; 10 nucleotides align to TRBD1. J lost 7 bases, V lost 5 bases, and 7 bases had no gene match. CDR3 length: 14 residues. The germline CDR1 and CDR2 sequences are SGHTA and FQGNSA. CDR3 bases: TGTGCCAGCAGCCGGGGACAGGGGTTAACTGGCTACACCTTC. Its protein product is CASSRGQGLTGYTF.

The gene calls are TRBV7-2 and TRBJ2-1; 13 bases fit TRBD2. V dropped 5 bases and J dropped 6; count of bases not matched to a gene: 4. Per the germline V gene, CDR1 is SGHTA and CDR2 is FQGNSA. The CDR3 spans 15 residues. This CDR3 is CASSRGLAGANEQFF. CDR3 nucleotides: TGTGCCAGCAGCCGAGGACTAGCGGGAGCCAATGAGCAGTTCTTC.

V is TRBV30 and J is TRBJ1-6, with a tentative D call TRBD1 (5 bases). CDR1 is GTSNPN and CDR2 is SVGIG in the germline V gene (reference sequence). The CDR3 loop spans 12 amino acids. Trimming took 7 bases from V and 9 from J, leaving 13 bases between them. Written as DNA, the CDR3 is TGTGCCTTGACCGGACAAATTTCACCCCTCCACTTT. Its translation is CALTGQISPLHF.

This chain links TRBV5-8 with TRBJ1-1, with no clear D. Germline CDR1 and CDR2: SGHTS and YDEGEE. The CDR3 is 14 amino acids. With 0 bases removed from V and 1 base from J, the gap between germline ends came to 7 bases. CDR3 sequence: CASSLGAGNTEAFF. CDR3 DNA sequence: TGTGCCAGCAGCTTGGGGGCCGGGAACACTGAAGCTTTCTTT.

This clone was detected once. V and J are TRBV5-6 and TRBJ2-2; 10 bases are shared with TRBD1. There are 16 residues in the CDR3. Germline CDR1 reads SGHDT; CDR2 reads YYEEEE. With 2 bases clipped from V and 4 bases from J, the junction kept 5 bases outside the gene matches. CDR3 region: CASSFRTGGSTGELFF. Here the CDR3 DNA reads TGTGCCAGCAGCTTTCGGACAGGGGGAAGCACCGGGGAGCTGTTTTTT. Drawing the rest from reference TRBV5-6 and TRBJ2-2, the complete variable domain is DAGVTQSPTHLIKTRGQQVTLRCSPKSGHDTVSWYQQALGQGPQFIFQYYEEEERQRGNFPDRFSGHQFPNYSSELNVNALLLGDSALYLCASSFRTGGSTGELFFGEGSRLTVL.

V is TRBV6-5 and J is TRBJ2-1; D ambiguous. Looked up from germline, CDR1 is MNHEY and CDR2 is SVGAGI. The CDR3 extends over 13 amino acids. V shed 6 bases and J shed 0 bases, with 6 bases lying between them. For the CDR3, the DNA is TGTGCCAGCAGCACAGACTCCTACAATGAGCAGTTCTTC. It specifies CASSTDSYNEQFF.

V usage is TRBV5-5 and J usage is TRBJ1-1, with 7 nucleotides matching TRBD1. V lost 0 bases to trimming and J lost 5 bases; unmatched junction nucleotides: 7. The germline V gene has CDR1 SGHKS and CDR2 YYEKEE (reference sequence). The CDR3 is 15 residues long. The CDR3 sequence: CASSLVQGGGTEAFF. In nucleotides, the CDR3 is TGTGCCAGCAGCTTGGTTCAAGGGGGCGGGACTGAAGCTTTCTTT.

The CDR3 loop is CASSLTGDYGYTF. The CDR3 coding sequence is TGTGCCAGCAGCCTCACAGGGGACTATGGCTACACCTTC. This chain joins TRBV7-9 and TRBJ1-2; the match to TRBD1 covers 7 bases. V lost 5 bases and J lost 3; bases outside the gene matches: 3. The germline V gene encodes CDR1 SEHNR and CDR2 FQNEAQ (reference sequence). The CDR3 sequence is 13 residues long.

This chain connects TRBV7-9 to TRBJ2-2; the match to TRBD1 covers 7 bases. The germline CDR1 and CDR2 sequences are SEHNR and FQNEAQ (reference sequence). The CDR3 is 15 amino acids. Germline trimming cut 5 bases from V and 4 bases from J; bases unmatched to any gene: 7. The CDR3 region is CASSPTGLVTGELFF. The DNA of the CDR3 is TGTGCCAGCAGCCCGACAGGGTTGGTCACCGGGGAGCTGTTTTTT.

This clone was counted once. The chain combines TRBV9 with TRBJ2-7, with 14 bases matching TRBD2. This CDR3 region has 15 residues. With 2 bases clipped from V and 6 bases from J, the junction kept 4 bases outside the gene matches. Germline assignment: CDR1 SGDLS and CDR2 YYNGEE. The DNA of the CDR3 is TGTGCCAGCAGCGTGACTAGCGGGAGGGCAATCGAGCAGTACTTC. It specifies CASSVTSGRAIEQYF.

The V gene is TRBV28, the J gene TRBJ2-3; D might be TRBD1 (5 bases). V dropped 5 bases and J dropped 0 bases, with 12 bases sitting between them. The V gene's germline CDR1 is MDHEN and CDR2 SYDVKM. CDR3 size: 15 residues. This chain's CDR3 is CASSQTDFSTDTQYF. CDR3 nucleotides: TGTGCCAGCAGTCAGACAGACTTTAGCACAGATACGCAGTATTTT.

The V call is TRBV19, the J call TRBJ2-7, with D tentatively TRBD1 (6 bases). V was trimmed by 4 bases and J by 3 bases, leaving 19 bases between them. Germline CDR1 reads LNHDA; CDR2 reads SQIVND (reference sequence). The CDR3 is 16 residues long. The CDR3 coding sequence is TGTGCCAGTAGTAACCCACAGGGAGTTGGAAACTACGAGCAGTACTTC. Protein product: CASSNPQGVGNYEQYF.

V gene TRBV7-2 combines with J gene TRBJ2-1; 10 nucleotides align to TRBD2. V gave up 10 bases and J gave up 5 bases; unmatched junction bases: 8. Germline lookup yields CDR1 SGHTA and CDR2 FQGNSA. The CDR3 is 14 residues long. The CDR3, as DNA: TGTGCCAACCAGCTAGCGGGAGTCCACAATGAGCAGTTCTTC. As protein: CANQLAGVHNEQFF.

The gene calls are TRBV21-1 and TRBJ2-5; the DNA was not compared with TRBD1, the D call given in the table. TRBV21-1 is flagged as a pseudogene. This CDR3 region has 19 residues. CDR3 loop: CASSKGTRGQGRGQETQYF. CDR3 nucleotide sequence: TGTGCCAGCAGCAAAGGTACCAGGGGACAGGGGAGGGGACAAGAGACCCAGTACTTC.

The V and J genes are TRBV10-2 and TRBJ1-3, with 9 positions matching TRBD1. There are 14 residues in the CDR3. Germline V gives CDR1 WSHSY, CDR2 SAAADI. With 8 bases clipped from V and 4 bases from J, the junction kept 6 bases outside the gene matches. CDR3 sequence (DNA): TGCGCCAGCCGAAGGACAGGGGAAGGAAACACCATATATTTT. Amino acids: CASRRTGEGNTIYF.

The CDR3 sequence: CASSDRDTGELFF. The CDR3 DNA sequence: TGTGCCAGCAGTGACAGGGACACCGGGGAGCTGTTTTTT. The V call is TRBV6-5, the J call TRBJ2-2, with TRBD1 matching over 7 bases. V shed 5 bases, J shed 3 bases, and the junction held 0 bases outside the gene matches. This CDR3 contains 13 residues. Germline CDR1 is MNHEY and CDR2 is SVGAGI.

Only one count was recorded for this clone. The J gene is TRBJ2-7, the V gene TRBV29-1; 7 bases match TRBD1. Germline lookup yields CDR1 SQVTM and CDR2 ANQGSEA. Germline trimming cut 7 bases from V and 2 bases from J; bases unmatched to any gene: 11. The CDR3 runs 14 residues. In DNA form, the CDR3 reads TGCAGCGCCACCAGGGGGTATAGCGCCTACGAGCAGTACTTC. As protein: CSATRGYSAYEQYF.

The genes are TRBV6-5 and TRBJ2-7, with a possible D match to TRBD2 (5 bases). Germline V gene sequence: CDR1 MNHEY, CDR2 SVGAGI. V was cut by 5 bases and J by 4 bases, with 9 bases left in between. The CDR3 extends over 12 amino acids. Here the CDR3 DNA reads TGTGCCAGCAGTCAGCCGGGGTACGAGCAGTACTTC. This codes for CASSQPGYEQYF.